Listed below are T cell receptor beta chains from one sample, sequenced in a study of CD8 T cells in Susac syndrome. Each CDR3 protein is one row after TCRdb ran MiXCR on the immunoSEQ multiplex PCR reads. The profile shows under 95,000 distinct CDR3 sequences, 95% of them singletons. The sequenced sample was CD8+ T cells from PBMCs. The receptors stem from a human donor with Susac syndrome. The CDR3 runs from the conserved cysteine through the conserved F or W. The D gene is left open where the match is weak. Part of the rows lack a size; the others show once, few, many or a class for expanded clones.

J,D,size,V,DNA,CDR3
TRBJ2-2,.,few,TRBV30,TGTGCCTGGAGTGTACTAGGGTCCGGGGAGCTGTTTTTT,CAWSVLGSGELFF
TRBJ2-7,TRBD2,.,TRBV7-9,TGTGCCAGCAGCTTATCCCGGGAGGCGACCTACGAGCAGTACTTC,CASSLSREATYEQYF
TRBJ2-3,.,.,TRBV12-3/TRBV12-4,TGTGCCAGCAGTTCCGACATACGCACAGATACGCAGTATTTT,CASSSDIRTDTQYF
TRBJ1-1,.,.,TRBV29-1,TGCAGCGTTGACGGACACCCGAACACTGAAGCTTTCTTT,CSVDGHPNTEAFF
TRBJ2-7,.,.,TRBV18,TGTGCCAGCTCCGGGCTCCTCTACGAGCAGTACTTC,CASSGLLYEQYF
TRBJ2-3,.,.,TRBV30,TGTGCCTGGGTGAGCACAGATACGCAGTATTTT,CAWVSTDTQYF
TRBJ2-2,TRBD2,.,TRBV5-6,TGTGCCAGCAGCTTGGAGGGAGGGGACACCGGGGAGCTGTTTTTT,CASSLEGGDTGELFF
TRBJ1-4,TRBD1,.,TRBV28,TGTGCCAGCAAAAGGGGGCGAGCTGCAACTAATGAAAAACTGTTTTTT,CASKRGRAATNEKLFF
TRBJ2-5,TRBD1,.,TRBV3-1,TGTGCCAGCAGCCAGGACAGGGAATTCGTCCAAGAGACCCAGTACTTC,CASSQDREFVQETQYF
TRBJ1-3,.,.,TRBV30,TGTGCCTGGAAAGGGGTTGGAAACACCATATATTTT,CAWKGVGNTIYF
TRBJ1-3,.,.,TRBV30,TGTGCCTGGACCGAGGGGTATGGAAACACCATATATTTT,CAWTEGYGNTIYF
TRBJ1-5,.,.,TRBV28,TGTGCCAGCAGTTTAAGCCACAAAGGGCCGAGAAGCAATCAGCCCCAGCATTTT,CASSLSHKGPRSNQPQHF
TRBJ2-7,.,once,TRBV20-1,TGCAGTGCTCGGCCCCGGGAAAGCTACGAGCAGTACTTC,CSARPRESYEQYF
TRBJ2-3,.,.,TRBV5-1,TGCGCCAGCAGCACGGTGGTAGCGGATACAGATACGCAGTATTTT,CASSTVVADTDTQYF
TRBJ1-1,TRBD1,.,TRBV13,TGTGCCAGCAGCCCAACAGGGGAGGAGGCTTTCTTT,CASSPTGEEAFF
TRBJ1-2,TRBD1,.,TRBV11-2,TGTGCCAGCAGCTTATGGACAGGGGACTATGGCTACACCTTC,CASSLWTGDYGYTF
TRBJ1-2,.,.,TRBV29-1,TGCAGCGTTGAGGGGGATGACTATGGCTACACCTTC,CSVEGDDYGYTF
TRBJ2-7,TRBD1,few,TRBV28,TGTGCCAGCAGTTTTCGGGACAGTTACGAGCAGTACTTC,CASSFRDSYEQYF
TRBJ2-7,TRBD1,.,TRBV20-1,TGCAGTGCTAGAGCTCCGGGACAGGGCGCCTACGAGCAGTACTTC,CSARAPGQGAYEQYF
TRBJ2-3,.,.,TRBV7-6,TGTGCCAGCAGCCTCGAAGCTGTGGCTAGCCCGCGGGATACGCAGTATTTT,CASSLEAVASPRDTQYF
TRBJ2-1,.,.,TRBV7-9,TGTGCCCTGAGGCTAGCTGAATACAATGAGCAGTTCTTC,CALRLAEYNEQFF
TRBJ2-1,.,.,TRBV5-6,TGTGCCAGCAGCTTGGCTCTAGTTGGCGATGAGCAGTTCTTC,CASSLALVGDEQFF
TRBJ1-2,.,once,TRBV9,TGTGCCAGCAGCGTAGGAAACTATGGCTACACCTTC,CASSVGNYGYTF
TRBJ2-7,.,.,TRBV4-2,TGTGCCAGCAGCGTCGGGATCGCCGAGCAGTACTTC,CASSVGIAEQYF
TRBJ2-3,TRBD2,.,TRBV29-1,TGCAGCGTTATGCGGGAGTATGGTGAAGATACGCAGTATTTT,CSVMREYGEDTQYF
TRBJ2-5,TRBD1,.,TRBV20-1,TGCAGTGCTACCACCGGGACAGGGGAGACCCAGTACTTC,CSATTGTGETQYF
TRBJ2-5,TRBD1,.,TRBV10-3,TGTGCCACCACAGGGGATGGCGAGACCCAGTACTTC,CATTGDGETQYF
TRBJ1-2,TRBD1,.,TRBV7-9,TGTGCCAGCAGCTCCCCGGGACAGGGGAACTATGGCTACACCTTC,CASSSPGQGNYGYTF
TRBJ2-1,.,.,TRBV12-3/TRBV12-4,TGTGCCAGCAGTTTTTCGGACCTCAATGAGCAGTTCTTC,CASSFSDLNEQFF
TRBJ1-1,.,.,TRBV7-6,TGTGCCAGCAGCACCGCCAGGATGAACACTGAAGCTTTCTTT,CASSTARMNTEAFF
TRBJ2-7,.,.,TRBV3-1,TGTGCCAGCAGCCGCGGATACGAGCAGTACTTC,CASSRGYEQYF
TRBJ2-7,TRBD2,.,TRBV6-2/TRBV6-3,TGTGCCAGCAGTCCAAGGGGACTAGCGGGACCCCTCGAGCAGTACTTC,CASSPRGLAGPLEQYF
TRBJ2-1,.,.,TRBV15,TGTGCCACCAGCAGAGTAAAAGGCTCCTACAATGAGCAGTTCTTC,CATSRVKGSYNEQFF
TRBJ2-3,TRBD2,.,TRBV10-2,TGCGCCAGCAGTGAGTCCTACGGGAGGGCTGCAGATACGCAGTATTTT,CASSESYGRAADTQYF
TRBJ2-3,.,.,TRBV20-1,TGCAGTGCTAGAGATCTCGACAGAACTAGCACAGATACGCAGTATTTT,CSARDLDRTSTDTQYF
TRBJ1-1,.,.,TRBV19,TGTGCCAGTAGTATAGTCAATGAAGCTTTCTTT,CASSIVNEAFF
TRBJ2-5,.,once,TRBV28,TGTGCCAGCAGTTTACGGGGACCCAGGGGGACCCAGTACTTC,CASSLRGPRGTQYF
TRBJ2-1,TRBD2,.,TRBV20-1,TGCAGTGCTAGAGAAGGGACTAGCGGGAGGAATGAGCAGTTCTTC,CSAREGTSGRNEQFF
TRBJ2-5,.,.,TRBV13,TGTGCCAGCAGCTTAGGGGACATAGCGTCTCAAGAGACCCAGTACTTC,CASSLGDIASQETQYF
TRBJ1-2,.,.,TRBV5-4,TGTGCCAGCAGCCCGGCCGGTCAGAACTATGGCTACACCTTC,CASSPAGQNYGYTF
TRBJ2-1,.,.,TRBV3-1,TGTGCTTCGACTCCCTACGGGAGCGTCACCTACAATGAGCAGTTCTTC,CASTPYGSVTYNEQFF
TRBJ2-5,.,.,TRBV20-1,TGCAGTGCTACACAGTACCAAGAGACCCAGTACTTC,CSATQYQETQYF
TRBJ2-2,TRBD2,.,TRBV29-1,TGCAGCGTCGTACTTAGCGGGAGGCGGTACACCGGGGAGCTGTTTTTT,CSVVLSGRRYTGELFF
TRBJ2-5,.,.,TRBV6-1,TGTGCCACCCTGATAGGGTCCGGGACCCAGTACTTC,CATLIGSGTQYF